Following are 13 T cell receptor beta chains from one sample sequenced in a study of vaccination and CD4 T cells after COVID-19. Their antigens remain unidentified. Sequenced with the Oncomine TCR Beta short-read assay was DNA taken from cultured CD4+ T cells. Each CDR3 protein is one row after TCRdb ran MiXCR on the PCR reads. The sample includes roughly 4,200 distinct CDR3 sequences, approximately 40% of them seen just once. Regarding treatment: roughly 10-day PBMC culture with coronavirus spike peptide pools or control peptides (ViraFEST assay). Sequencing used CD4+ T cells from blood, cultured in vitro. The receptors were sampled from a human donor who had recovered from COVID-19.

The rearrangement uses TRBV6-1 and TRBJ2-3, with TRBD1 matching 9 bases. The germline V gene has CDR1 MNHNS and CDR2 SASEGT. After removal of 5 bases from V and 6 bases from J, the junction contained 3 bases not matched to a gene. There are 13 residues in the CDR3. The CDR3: CASSTDRGDTQYF. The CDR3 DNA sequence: TGTGCCAGCAGTACAGACAGGGGGGATACGCAGTATTTT.

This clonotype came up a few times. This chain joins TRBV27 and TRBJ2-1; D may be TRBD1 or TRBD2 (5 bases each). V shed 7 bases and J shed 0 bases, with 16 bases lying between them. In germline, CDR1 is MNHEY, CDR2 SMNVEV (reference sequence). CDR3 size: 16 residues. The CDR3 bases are TGTGCCAGCATCCCCCGCCGGGGCGGCTCCTACAATGAGCAGTTCTTC. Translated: CASIPRRGGSYNEQFF.

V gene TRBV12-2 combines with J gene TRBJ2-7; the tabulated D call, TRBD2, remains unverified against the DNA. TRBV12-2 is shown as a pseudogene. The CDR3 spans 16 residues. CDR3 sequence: CASRLGRGVSSYEQYF. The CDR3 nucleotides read TGTGCAAGTCGCTTAGGTCGCGGGGTAAGCTCCTACGAGCAGTACTTC.

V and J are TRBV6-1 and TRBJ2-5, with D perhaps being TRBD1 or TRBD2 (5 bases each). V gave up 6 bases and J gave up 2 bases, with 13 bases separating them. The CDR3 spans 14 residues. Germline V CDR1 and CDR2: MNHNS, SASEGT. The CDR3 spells CASSRRDLQETQYF. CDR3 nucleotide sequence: TGTGCCAGCAGCCGCCGGGACCTTCAAGAGACCCAGTACTTC.

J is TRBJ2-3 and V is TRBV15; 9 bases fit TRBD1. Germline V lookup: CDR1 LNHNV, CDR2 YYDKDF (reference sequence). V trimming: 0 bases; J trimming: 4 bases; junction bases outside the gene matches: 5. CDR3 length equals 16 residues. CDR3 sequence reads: CATSRDKQGAPDTQYF. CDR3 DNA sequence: TGTGCCACCAGCAGAGATAAACAGGGGGCGCCAGATACGCAGTATTTT.

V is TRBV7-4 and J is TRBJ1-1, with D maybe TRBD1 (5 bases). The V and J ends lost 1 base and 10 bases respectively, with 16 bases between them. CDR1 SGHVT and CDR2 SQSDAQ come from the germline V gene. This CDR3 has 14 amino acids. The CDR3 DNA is TGTGCCAGCAGCTTAGGTCCAGGGAATGAGAGAGCTTTCTTT. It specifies CASSLGPGNERAFF.

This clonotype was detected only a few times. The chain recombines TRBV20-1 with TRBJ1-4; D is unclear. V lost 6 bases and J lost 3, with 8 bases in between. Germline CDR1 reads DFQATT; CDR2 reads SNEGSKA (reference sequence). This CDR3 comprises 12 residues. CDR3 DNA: TGCAGTGCGGTCAGGTCTAATGAAAAACTGTTTTTT. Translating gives CSAVRSNEKLFF.

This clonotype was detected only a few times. The CDR3 region is CAWSVWASETGELFF. The CDR3 DNA follows: TGTGCCTGGAGTGTTTGGGCTAGCGAGACCGGGGAGCTGTTTTTT. The V gene is TRBV30, the J gene TRBJ2-2, with D possibly matching TRBD2 (6 bases). V was shortened by 0 bases and J by 5 bases, with 13 bases between the two germline ends. CDR3 length: 15 amino acids. Germline values: CDR1 GTSNPN, CDR2 SVGIG (reference sequence).

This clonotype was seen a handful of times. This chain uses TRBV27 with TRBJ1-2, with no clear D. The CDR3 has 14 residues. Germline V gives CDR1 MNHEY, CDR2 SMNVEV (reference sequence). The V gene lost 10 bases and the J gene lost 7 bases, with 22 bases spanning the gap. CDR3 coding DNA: TGTGCCACCCTCTCGGATCCCGGGAAGGGTGGCTACACCTTC. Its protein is CATLSDPGKGGYTF.

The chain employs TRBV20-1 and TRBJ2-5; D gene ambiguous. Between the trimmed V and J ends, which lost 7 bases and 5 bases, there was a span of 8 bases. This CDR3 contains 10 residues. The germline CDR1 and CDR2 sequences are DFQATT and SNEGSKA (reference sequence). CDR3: CSVLHETQYF. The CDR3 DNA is TGCAGTGTCCTGCATGAGACCCAGTACTTC.

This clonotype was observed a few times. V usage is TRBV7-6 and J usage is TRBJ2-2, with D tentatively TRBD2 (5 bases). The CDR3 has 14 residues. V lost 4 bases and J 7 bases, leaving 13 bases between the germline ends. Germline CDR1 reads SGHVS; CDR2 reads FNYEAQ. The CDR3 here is CASSSVKGGGELFF. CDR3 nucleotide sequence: TGTGCCAGCAGCTCAGTAAAAGGAGGCGGGGAGCTGTTTTTT.

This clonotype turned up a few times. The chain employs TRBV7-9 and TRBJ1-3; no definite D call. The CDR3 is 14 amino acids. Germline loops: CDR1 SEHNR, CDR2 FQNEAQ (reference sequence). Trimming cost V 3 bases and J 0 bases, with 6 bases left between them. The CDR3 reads CASSFSFSGNTIYF. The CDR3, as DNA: TGTGCCAGCAGCTTTAGCTTCTCTGGAAACACCATATATTTT.

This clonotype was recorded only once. The CDR3 sequence is CASSLGTSVYNEQFF. The CDR3 bases are TGTGCCAGCAGCTTAGGGACTAGCGTCTACAATGAGCAGTTCTTC. The V gene is TRBV7-3, the J gene TRBJ2-1; TRBD2 aligns across 10 bases. The CDR3 is 15 residues long. The V and J ends lost 2 bases and 3 bases, in that order; junction bases with no gene match: 1. The V gene's germline CDR1 is SGHTA and CDR2 FQGTGA.